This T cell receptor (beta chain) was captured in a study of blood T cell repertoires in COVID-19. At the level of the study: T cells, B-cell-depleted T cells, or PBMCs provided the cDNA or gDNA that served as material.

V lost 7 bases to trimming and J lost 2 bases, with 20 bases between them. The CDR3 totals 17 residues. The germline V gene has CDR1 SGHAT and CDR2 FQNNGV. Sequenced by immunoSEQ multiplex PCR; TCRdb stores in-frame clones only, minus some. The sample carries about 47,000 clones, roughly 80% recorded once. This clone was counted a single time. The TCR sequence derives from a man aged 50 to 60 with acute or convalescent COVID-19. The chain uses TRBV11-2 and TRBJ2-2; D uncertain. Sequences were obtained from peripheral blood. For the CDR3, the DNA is TGTGCCAGCACCCTTAACACGCTCCAAGTAAACACCGGGGAGCTGTTTTTT. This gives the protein CASTLNTLQVNTGELFF.